A single sample gave rise to the 31 T cell receptor beta chains below, sequenced in a study of patients and donors after allogeneic stem cell transplantation. TCRdb re-analysed the RT-PCR reads in MiXCR, keeping a single row per CDR3 protein. The table records about a million distinct CDR3 sequences, under 20% of them present only once. Specimen: blood, either unsorted or a sorted T cell fraction (not recorded which). The source is a human donor who was either an allogeneic HSCT recipient or a stem cell or donor lymphocyte infusion donor (not recorded which). It is not recorded whose cells these are; they may come from a transplant donor.

This clonotype was detected many times. The rearrangement joins TRBV7-2 to TRBJ1-2, with a tentative D call TRBD1 (5 bases). V gave up 3 bases and J gave up 6 bases, with 14 bases separating them. From germline, CDR1 is SGHTA and CDR2 FQGNSA. The CDR3 runs 14 residues. CDR3 sequence: CASSLWEGTDGYTF. The CDR3 nucleotides are TGTGCCAGCAGCTTGTGGGAGGGGACGGATGGCTACACCTTC.

The rearrangement joins TRBV5-1 to TRBJ1-2; possibly TRBD1 for D (6 bases). CDR3 size: 14 residues. Germline lookup yields CDR1 SGHRS and CDR2 YFSETQ. V was shortened by 4 bases and J by 4 bases, with 14 bases between the two germline ends. CDR3 in amino acids: CASSAIEGVYGYTF. CDR3 nucleotide sequence: TGCGCCAGCAGCGCCATCGAGGGGGTCTATGGCTACACCTTC.

This clonotype came up once. CDR3 sequence: CASSPRDRGGQQPQHF. The DNA for the CDR3 is TGTGCCAGTAGTCCGCGGGACAGGGGCGGTCAGCAGCCCCAGCATTTT. The rearrangement links TRBV19 to TRBJ1-5; 10 bases match TRBD1. CDR3 size: 16 residues. The J segment lost 7 bases and the V segment lost 5 bases, leaving 11 bases of the junction unmatched. CDR1 is LNHDA and CDR2 is SQIVND in the germline V gene (reference sequence).

The chain uses TRBV5-1 and TRBJ2-3; D is possibly TRBD1 (6 bases). The germline V gene has CDR1 SGHRS and CDR2 YFSETQ. The CDR3 covers 16 residues. V dropped 2 bases and J dropped 3 bases, with 16 bases sitting between them. This chain's CDR3 is CASSLRTGMGTDTQYF. DNA of the CDR3: TGCGCCAGCAGCTTAAGAACAGGGATGGGTACAGATACGCAGTATTTT.

A few counts support this clonotype. The DNA of the CDR3 is TGTGCCAGCAGACCTCAGGGTCGCGGAGGGGTGGCCCAGTACTTC. Protein sequence: CASRPQGRGGVAQYF. J is TRBJ2-5 and V is TRBV27, with D possibly TRBD2 on 6 matching bases. CDR3 size: 15 residues. The germline V gene encodes CDR1 MNHEY and CDR2 SMNVEV (reference sequence). The V and J ends lost 6 bases and 9 bases respectively, with 23 bases between them.

The chain is built from TRBV11-2 and TRBJ2-4, with D perhaps TRBD1 or TRBD2 (5 bases each). V was trimmed by 1 base and J by 2 bases, leaving 21 bases between them. Looked up from germline, CDR1 is SGHAT and CDR2 is FQNNGV. The CDR3 runs 19 residues. CDR3 in amino acids: CASSLVGSVGPGTKNIQYF. CDR3 bases: TGTGCCAGCAGCTTAGTGGGTAGTGTGGGACCGGGGACCAAAAACATTCAGTACTTC. Filled out from reference TRBV11-2 and TRBJ2-4, the complete variable domain reads EAGVAQSPRYKIIEKRQSVAFWCNPISGHATLYWYQQILGQGPKLLIQFQNNGVVDDSQLPKDRFSAERLKGVDSTLKIQPAKLEDSAVYLCASSLVGSVGPGTKNIQYFGAGTRLSVL.

The sample holds a few counts of this clonotype. The CDR3: CASSPPKEQGVFYQPQHF. The DNA of the CDR3 is TGTGCCAGCAGCCCCCCCAAGGAACAGGGGGTGTTTTATCAGCCCCAGCATTTT. The chain uses TRBV21-1 and TRBJ1-5; the table's D call, TRBD1, has no DNA check behind it. TRBV21-1 is a listed pseudogene. The CDR3 consists of 18 residues.

The gene calls are TRBV9 and TRBJ2-1; a possible D gene is TRBD2 (6 bases). The CDR3 extends over 14 amino acids. Germline V gene lookup returns CDR1 SGDLS and CDR2 YYNGEE. V shed 3 bases and J shed 9 bases, with 16 bases lying between them. This CDR3 reads CASSARRLVGEQFF. CDR3 sequence (DNA): TGTGCCAGCAGCGCCCGCCGACTAGTCGGTGAGCAGTTCTTC.

This chain connects TRBV20-1 to TRBJ2-1; 7 bases line up with TRBD2. CDR1 is DFQATT, CDR2 SNEGSKA, per germline (reference sequence). This CDR3 has 11 amino acids. The V segment lost 4 bases and the J segment 8 bases; nucleotides outside the gene matches: 2. CDR3 sequence: CSATLADEQFF. CDR3 sequence (DNA): TGCAGTGCTACTCTAGCGGATGAGCAGTTCTTC.

This clonotype was counted many times. V gene TRBV12-3 or TRBV12-4 combines with J gene TRBJ2-7; 8 nucleotides line up with TRBD1. Trimming took 6 bases from V and 3 from J; bases not matched to a gene: 7. The CDR3 spans 14 residues. Written as DNA, the CDR3 is TGTGCCAGCAGACAGGACAGGGATGGCTACGAGCAGTACTTC. Residues: CASRQDRDGYEQYF.

This chain uses TRBV27 with TRBJ2-1; TRBD1 aligns across 8 bases. V shed 5 bases and J 12 bases; nucleotides not matched to a gene: 9. Germline CDR1 is MNHEY and CDR2 is SMNVEV (reference sequence). There are 13 residues in the CDR3. The CDR3, as DNA: TGTGCCAGCAGTCGTCAGGGGGCTGGGCGGCAGTTCTTC. Encoded protein: CASSRQGAGRQFF.

CDR3 sequence (DNA): TGTGCCAGCAGTCAACGGGGCGGTAATGAAAAACTGTTTTTT. Translated, it gives CASSQRGGNEKLFF. The V and J genes are TRBV4-2 and TRBJ1-4, with D perhaps TRBD1 (5 bases). CDR3 length: 14 amino acids. Germline CDR1 reads LGHNA; CDR2 reads YNFKEQ. V dropped 6 bases and J dropped 4 bases, with 12 bases sitting between them.

This clonotype was detected a few times. CDR3: CASSLAGQGSLYAEAFF. DNA of the CDR3: TGTGCCAGCAGTTTAGCGGGACAGGGTTCTCTATATGCTGAAGCTTTCTTT. The gene calls are TRBV12-3 or TRBV12-4 and TRBJ1-1; 9 positions match TRBD1. J lost 6 bases, V lost 0 bases, and 11 bases had no gene match. The CDR3 length is 17 residues.

There are a few counts of this clonotype. The chain carries TRBV24-1 and TRBJ1-5, with TRBD1 as a possible D gene (6 bases). Germline loops: CDR1 KGHDR, CDR2 SFDVKD. Trimming stripped 2 bases from V and 6 bases from J, with 19 bases between. This CDR3 region has 17 residues. CDR3 in DNA: TGTGCCACCAGTGATTCGCGCGGGGGGCGCTTGGTTCAGCCCCAGCATTTT. Translated: CATSDSRGGRLVQPQHF.

The rearrangement joins TRBV20-1 to TRBJ2-5, with 14 nucleotides matching TRBD2. Germline CDR1 is DFQATT and CDR2 is SNEGSKA (reference sequence). The CDR3 spans 15 residues. V dropped 1 base and J dropped 7; count of bases not matched to a gene: 5. CDR3 nucleotides: TGCAGTGCTAGAGGACTAGCGGGGGGGCAGGGGACCCAGTACTTC. Protein sequence: CSARGLAGGQGTQYF.

The J gene is TRBJ2-1, the V gene TRBV18; the match to TRBD2 covers 7 bases. The CDR3 spans 15 residues. The V segment lost 3 bases and the J segment 8 bases; nucleotides outside the gene matches: 10. The germline V gene has CDR1 KGHSH and CDR2 LQKENI. CDR3 coding DNA: TGTGCCAGCTCACCCGGGACTACCTTCCACGATGAGCAGTTCTTC. Its protein is CASSPGTTFHDEQFF.

The table lists this clonotype with a count of one. The chain recombines TRBV11-3 with TRBJ2-1; 10 bases are a match to TRBD1. Germline CDR1 is SGHNT and CDR2 is YENEEA. The CDR3 runs to 16 residues. J was trimmed by 6 bases and V by 2 bases; bases with no gene match: 7. The CDR3 DNA follows: TGTGCCAGCAGCTTAATTGGGACAGGGGCTGCCAATGAGCAGTTCTTC. Its translation: CASSLIGTGAANEQFF. The full variable domain, rest sourced from reference TRBV11-3 and TRBJ2-1, is EAGVVQSPRYKIIEKKQPVAFWCNPISGHNTLYWYLQNLGQGPELLIRYENEEAVDDSQLPKDRFSAERLKGVDSTLKIQPAELGDSAVYLCASSLIGTGAANEQFFGPGTRLTVL.

The rearrangement joins TRBV7-9 to TRBJ2-7; TRBD1 agrees at 9 bases. V lost 6 bases, J lost 0 bases, and 3 bases stayed unmatched. CDR1 is SEHNR and CDR2 is FQNEAQ in the germline V gene (reference sequence). CDR3 length equals 14 residues. CDR3 amino acids: CASSKTGGSYEQYF. DNA of the CDR3: TGTGCCAGCAGTAAGACAGGGGGCTCCTACGAGCAGTACTTC.

This clonotype was observed at least ten times. Compared with germline, one end of the junction differs, possibly owing to a read error. J is TRBJ1-4 and V is TRBV29-1, with a possible D match to TRBD1 (5 bases). Germline assignment: CDR1 SQVTM and CDR2 ANQGSEA. This CDR3 is built from 12 residues. The DNA for the CDR3 is TGCAGCGTGGAAGAACCGGGGCACAAACTGTTTTTT. As protein: CSVEEPGHKLFF.

V is TRBV12-3 or TRBV12-4 and J is TRBJ2-3; possibly TRBD2 for D (6 bases). Between the trimmed V and J ends, which lost 4 bases and 3 bases, there was a span of 11 bases. The CDR3 is 14 residues long. CDR3 nucleotides: TGTGCCAGCAGTTGGACCGGGGGAACAGATACGCAGTATTTT. It yields the protein CASSWTGGTDTQYF.

This clonotype was found a few times. The genes are TRBV25-1 and TRBJ1-4; D perhaps matches TRBD1 (6 bases). Looked up from germline, CDR1 is MGHDK and CDR2 is SYGVNS. This CDR3 region has 13 residues. The germline V and J ends were trimmed by 6 bases and 10 bases, with 15 bases remaining between them. CDR3 sequence: CASSQSGAPKLFF. CDR3 DNA sequence: TGTGCCAGCAGCCAGTCAGGGGCGCCAAAACTGTTTTTT.

The chain carries TRBV6-5 and TRBJ2-5, with TRBD2 identical over 9 bases. Germline CDR1 MNHEY, CDR2 SVGAGI. The V segment lost 2 bases and the J segment 5 bases; nucleotides outside the gene matches: 9. The CDR3 covers 16 residues. For the CDR3, the DNA is TGTGCCAGCAGTTACGAAGCCGGGACTAGCATGGAGACCCAGTACTTC. It yields the protein CASSYEAGTSMETQYF.

This clonotype has just a few counts. V is TRBV19 and J is TRBJ1-2; perhaps TRBD1 as D (6 bases). V lost 1 base and J 3 bases, leaving 6 bases between the germline ends. Germline V CDR1 and CDR2: LNHDA, SQIVND (reference sequence). The CDR3 is made up of 13 amino acids. This chain's CDR3 is CASSIGQDYGYTF. The CDR3 DNA reads TGTGCCAGTAGTATAGGACAGGACTATGGCTACACCTTC.

The chain employs TRBV12-3 or TRBV12-4 and TRBJ2-5; no clear D gene. The V end was cut by 6 bases, the J end by 3 bases, with 14 bases between. This CDR3 has 14 residues. CDR3 residues: CASSGRFGKETQYF. CDR3 in DNA: TGTGCCAGCAGCGGGCGGTTTGGGAAAGAGACCCAGTACTTC.

The chain recombines TRBV24-1 with TRBJ2-3; D is possibly TRBD1 (6 bases). Trimming took off 5 bases at V and 1 base at J, with 9 bases between the two ends. There are 14 residues in the CDR3. The V gene's germline CDR1 is KGHDR and CDR2 SFDVKD. The CDR3 coding sequence is TGTGCCACCAGTGCCGGGACACGCACAGATACGCAGTATTTT. It yields the protein CATSAGTRTDTQYF.

The chain uses TRBV6-5 and TRBJ2-7; 8 bases agree with TRBD1. There are 13 residues in the CDR3. The germline CDR1 and CDR2 sequences are MNHEY and SVGAGI. Trimming cost V 4 bases and J 7 bases; bases outside gene matches: 6. The CDR3 here is CASSSGQAREQYF. The CDR3, as DNA: TGTGCCAGCAGTTCGGGACAGGCTAGGGAGCAGTACTTC.

In its sample, this clonotype was seen a few times. J is TRBJ1-5 and V is TRBV19; 9 bases match TRBD1. The ends lost 6 bases at V and 7 bases at J; junction bases unmatched: 10. Germline V lookup: CDR1 LNHDA, CDR2 SQIVND (reference sequence). The CDR3 consists of 15 residues. This CDR3 reads CASSLWGQGRQPQHF. CDR3 coding DNA: TGTGCCAGTAGCCTCTGGGGACAGGGTAGGCAGCCCCAGCATTTT.

The chain combines TRBV7-8 with TRBJ1-1; D may be TRBD1 (5 bases). Germline assignment: CDR1 SGHVS and CDR2 FQNEAQ. V gave up 4 bases and J gave up 0 bases, with 15 bases separating them. The CDR3 loop spans 16 amino acids. This CDR3 reads CASSYLNAGLNTEAFF. The DNA for the CDR3 is TGTGCCAGCAGCTACCTTAATGCAGGGTTGAACACTGAAGCTTTCTTT.

The table lists this clonotype with a few counts. The chain couples TRBV6-5 to TRBJ2-3; D could derive from TRBD1 or TRBD2 (5 bases each). V was cut by 6 bases and J by 7 bases, with 14 bases left in between. This CDR3 has 13 residues. Germline V CDR1 and CDR2: MNHEY, SVGAGI. Here the CDR3 reads CASSYGTGYTQYF. For the CDR3, the DNA is TGTGCCAGCAGCTACGGGACGGGATATACGCAGTATTTT.

The gene calls are TRBV28 and TRBJ1-5; D gene ambiguous. Germline loops: CDR1 MDHEN, CDR2 SYDVKM. The CDR3 length is 17 residues. Trimming shortened V by 6 bases and J by 0 bases, and 18 bases separated the two germline ends. The CDR3 nucleotides are TGTGCCAGCAGGGGGTCGACTTGGGAATATAGCAATCAGCCCCAGCATTTT. Translated, it gives CASRGSTWEYSNQPQHF.

The CDR3 reads CASSLSEGLELFF. The CDR3 DNA reads as TGCGCCAGCAGCTTGAGTGAGGGACTGGAGCTGTTTTTT. The chain employs TRBV5-1 and TRBJ2-2, with D possibly matching TRBD2 (6 bases). Per germline, CDR1 SGHRS and CDR2 YFSETQ. Trimming removed 1 base at V and 10 bases at J, with 11 bases between. There are 13 residues in the CDR3.